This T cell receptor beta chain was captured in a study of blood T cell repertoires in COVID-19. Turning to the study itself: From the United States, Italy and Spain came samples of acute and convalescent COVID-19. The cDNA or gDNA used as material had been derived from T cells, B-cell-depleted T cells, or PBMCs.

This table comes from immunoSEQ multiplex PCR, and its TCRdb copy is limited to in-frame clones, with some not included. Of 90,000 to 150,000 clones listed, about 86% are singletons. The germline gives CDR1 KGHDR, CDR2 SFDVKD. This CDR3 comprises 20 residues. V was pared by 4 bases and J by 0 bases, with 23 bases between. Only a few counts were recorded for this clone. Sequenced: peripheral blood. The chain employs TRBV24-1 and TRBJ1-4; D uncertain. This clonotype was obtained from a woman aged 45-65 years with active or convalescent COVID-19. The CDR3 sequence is CATSEPPWSTYPATNEKLFF. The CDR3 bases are TGTGCCACCAGTGAGCCCCCGTGGTCCACCTACCCCGCAACTAATGAAAAACTGTTTTTT.